Below are 12 T cell receptor beta chains sequenced from a single sample in a study of blood T cell repertoires in COVID-19. Here immunoSEQ multiplex PCR was the method, and the copy in TCRdb shows in-frame clones only, minus some. The repertoire holds about 220,000 clones, with around four fifths as singletons. Input material: peripheral blood. Every receptor here comes from a woman aged 60-70 years who had recovered from COVID-19.

The sample holds one count of this clone. DNA of the CDR3: TGCGCCAGCAGCCAAGATGGACTAGCGGGGACCATCGGAGAGCAGTTCTTC. This gives the protein CASSQDGLAGTIGEQFF. The chain has TRBV4-3 and TRBJ2-1, with 12 bases identical to TRBD2. V lost 0 bases, J lost 10 bases, and 10 bases stayed unmatched. Germline loops: CDR1 LGHNA, CDR2 YSLEER. This CDR3 region has 17 residues.

V is TRBV9 and J is TRBJ2-5, with D unresolved. The V gene's germline CDR1 is SGDLS and CDR2 YYNGEE. CDR3 length equals 14 residues. The ends were cut back, 0 bases at V and 2 bases at J, with 8 bases in the middle. CDR3 sequence reads: CASSVGQTQETQYF. CDR3 nucleotide sequence: TGTGCCAGCAGCGTAGGTCAGACACAAGAGACCCAGTACTTC.

This chain links TRBV2 with TRBJ2-7; 11 bases map to TRBD1. CDR1 and CDR2 (germline): SNHLY, FYNNEI. Unmatched junction bases numbered 7, after V lost 6 bases and J lost 3 bases. The CDR3 extends over 15 amino acids. This chain's CDR3 is CASSIGQGAIYEQYF. The CDR3 DNA follows: TGTGCCAGCAGCATCGGACAGGGGGCGATCTACGAGCAGTACTTC.

V gene TRBV3-1 (or the pseudogene TRBV3-2) combines with J gene TRBJ2-3; 13 nucleotides align to TRBD2. Looked up from germline, CDR1 is LGHDT and CDR2 is YNNKEL (reference sequence). The CDR3 consists of 16 residues. The J segment lost 2 bases and the V segment lost 4 bases, leaving 3 bases of the junction unmatched. The CDR3 nucleotides are TGTGCCAGCAGCCGGACTAGCGGGGGACCCACAGATACGCAGTATTTT. As protein: CASSRTSGGPTDTQYF.

The chain employs TRBV2 and TRBJ1-3; D ambiguous. Germline CDR1 is SNHLY and CDR2 is FYNNEI. Trimming removed 2 bases at V and 5 bases at J, with 13 bases between. The length of the CDR3 is 15 residues. The CDR3 bases are TGTGCCAGCAGTGAACGGGGAGATAAGCGAAACACCATATATTTT. The encoded protein is CASSERGDKRNTIYF.

The CDR3 region has the DNA TGTGCCAGCAGTTACGCAGAGGCCAGTGAAGCTTTCTTT. It yields the protein CASSYAEASEAFF. This chain connects TRBV6-5 to TRBJ1-1; D not resolved. The CDR3 consists of 13 residues. Per the germline V gene, CDR1 is MNHEY and CDR2 is SVGAGI. Trimming removed 2 bases from V and 7 bases from J, with 11 bases in between.

The V gene is TRBV5-4, the J gene TRBJ1-6; D is possibly TRBD1 (6 bases). Trimming took 2 bases from V and 1 from J, leaving 16 bases between them. Germline V gene sequence: CDR1 SGHNT, CDR2 YYREEE (reference sequence). The CDR3 totals 18 residues. The CDR3 bases are TGTGCCAGCAGCTTAGGGACCGGCAGGGGATCCTATAATTCACCCCTCCACTTT. Protein: CASSLGTGRGSYNSPLHF.

This chain connects TRBV7-2 to TRBJ1-2; 8 bases are shared with TRBD1. The CDR3 covers 15 residues. The V gene end was trimmed by 3 bases and the J gene end by 7 bases; junction bases not matched to a gene: 10. Germline V gene sequence: CDR1 SGHTA, CDR2 FQGNSA. CDR3 sequence reads: CASSFVGQGGVGYTF. The CDR3 bases are TGTGCCAGCAGCTTTGTAGGACAGGGAGGGGTTGGCTACACCTTC.

The rearrangement joins TRBV11-2 to TRBJ1-6; tentative D call: TRBD1 (6 bases). Trimming took 4 bases from V and 6 from J, leaving 13 bases between them. This CDR3 has 15 residues. Germline CDR1 is SGHAT and CDR2 is FQNNGV. CDR3 sequence: CASSSRGASNSPLHF. The CDR3 DNA reads as TGTGCCAGCAGCTCTCGGGGGGCGAGTAATTCACCCCTCCACTTT.

The V gene is TRBV9, the J gene TRBJ2-1; 10 bases map to TRBD2. After removal of 4 bases from V and 3 bases from J, the junction contained 13 bases not matched to a gene. The CDR3 is made up of 18 amino acids. Germline CDR1 SGDLS, CDR2 YYNGEE. In DNA, the CDR3 is TGTGCCAGCAGCCCTCCCGGTGGGGCTAGCGGGGGCTACAATGAGCAGTTCTTC. Amino acid sequence: CASSPPGGASGGYNEQFF.

The rearrangement uses TRBV28 and TRBJ1-5; a weak D match, TRBD1 (5 bases). Germline CDR1 and CDR2: MDHEN and SYDVKM. With 4 bases removed from V and 2 bases from J, the gap between germline ends came to 12 bases. The CDR3 runs 15 residues. The CDR3 DNA is TGTGCCAGCAGTTCAGGGTTCCGAGGCAATCAGCCCCAGCATTTT. It encodes CASSSGFRGNQPQHF. The full variable domain, in which reference TRBV28 and TRBJ1-5 provide the parts outside the CDR3, is DVKVTQSSRYLVKRTGEKVFLECVQDMDHENMFWYRQDPGLGLRLIYFSYDVKMKEKGDIPEGYSVSREKKERFSLILESASTNQTSMYLCASSSGFRGNQPQHFGDGTRLSIL.

The V call is TRBV27, the J call TRBJ1-1; no definite D call. V was clipped by 7 bases and J by 6 bases, with 9 bases between them. CDR1 and CDR2 from the germline V gene are MNHEY and SMNVEV (reference sequence). The CDR3 length is 11 residues. In DNA form, the CDR3 reads TGTGCCAGCATGAGTCGGTCTGAAGCTTTCTTT. The encoded protein is CASMSRSEAFF.